This TCR beta chain was found in a study of control samples from healthy donors and cancer patients (TCRdb year 2020). CDR1 and CDR2, per the germline V gene (reference sequence), are GTSNPN and SVGIG. The trim is 2 bases for V and 4 bases for J, with a gap of 14 bases between the germline ends. The CDR3 holds 14 amino acids from the cysteine to the phenylalanine. This entry keeps only the CDR3 DNA: 42 bases, framed from base 1. In the case of this clone: Its antigen is not yet known. Per-nucleotide qualities are absent, and no much larger clonotype sits a single base away.

The library was produced with the immunoSEQ multiplex PCR assay. TCRdb limited this immuneACCESS table to in-frame rearrangements with V and J called. A share of clones is missing; checked studies link under half to unresolved V genes, and the rest is unexplained. The sample table records approximately 230,000 clones; more than 65% of these occur just once. Together, the top ten hold about an eighth of the sample. The rearrangement combines TRBV30 with TRBJ2-5; the D gene lacks a confident call. Sequencing input: PBMCs. This TCR came from an older woman with lung cancer. This receptor carries the CDR3 CAWSPGPTTETQYF. The DNA sequence reads TGTGCCTGGAGTCCCGGACCGACAACAGAGACCCAGTACTTC.